Each of the 27 T cell receptor beta chains below was sequenced from the same sample in a study of CD8+CD57+ T cells in acquired aplastic anemia. CDR3 and TCR beta VDJ profiling relied on a genomic DNA template. A single record per CDR3 protein comes from TCRdb applying MiXCR to the reads. Here the sample spans some 180,000 distinct CDR3 sequences, nearly 50% being singletons. Patients chosen for sequencing had shown CD8+CD57+ cell expansion by flow cytometry. Source material: sorted CD4+, CD8+, or CD8+CD57+ T cells (not recorded which) from PBMCs. These receptors originate from a human donor with aplastic anemia.

This chain uses TRBV5-1 with TRBJ2-7; a weak D match, TRBD1 (6 bases). Germline CDR1 and CDR2: SGHRS and YFSETQ. The V end was cut by 0 bases, the J end by 2 bases, with 24 bases between. The CDR3 is 19 residues long. This chain's CDR3 is CASSLGLGGARTDTYEQYF. The CDR3, as DNA: TGCGCCAGCAGCTTGGGTTTGGGTGGGGCAAGGACAGATACCTACGAGCAGTACTTC.

The J gene is TRBJ1-1, the V gene TRBV25-1; tentatively, D is TRBD1 (5 bases). Germline CDR1 reads MGHDK; CDR2 reads SYGVNS. The length of the CDR3 is 15 residues. Between the trimmed V and J ends, which lost 4 bases and 3 bases, there was a span of 15 bases. DNA for the CDR3: TGTGCCAGCAGTGCTACGGGGGGAGCGGACACTGAAGCTTTCTTT. Its translation: CASSATGGADTEAFF.

Only a few counts were recorded for this clonotype. The chain uses TRBV10-3 and TRBJ2-7, with D possibly TRBD1 on 5 matching bases. Between the trimmed V and J ends, which lost 10 bases and 4 bases, there was a span of 11 bases. The CDR3 consists of 11 residues. The germline V gene encodes CDR1 ENHRY and CDR2 SYGVKD. CDR3 protein: CATETAYEQYF. CDR3 in DNA: TGTGCCACCGAGACAGCATACGAGCAGTACTTC.

CDR3 DNA sequence: TGTGCCACCAGTGAAACAGGGGGTTCCTACGAGCAGTACTTC. It translates to CATSETGGSYEQYF. The V gene is TRBV24-1, the J gene TRBJ2-7; 8 bases align to TRBD1. Trimming removed 4 bases from V and 1 base from J; junction bases left unmatched: 2. Germline-derived CDR1 and CDR2 are KGHDR and SFDVKD. This CDR3 is built from 14 residues.

This clonotype was picked up a small number of times. This sequence joins TRBV2 and TRBJ2-7; D is unclear. The V gene lost 6 bases and the J gene lost 6 bases, with 9 bases spanning the gap. The CDR3 contains 11 residues. The germline V gene has CDR1 SNHLY and CDR2 FYNNEI. This CDR3 is CASRASPEQYF. The CDR3 nucleotides read TGTGCCAGCAGGGCTAGTCCCGAGCAGTACTTC.

The table lists this clonotype with many counts. The V and J genes are TRBV5-4 and TRBJ1-2; maybe TRBD1 (5 bases). The CDR3 contains 13 residues. V lost 6 bases and J lost 5, with 14 bases in between. Germline-derived CDR1 and CDR2 are SGHNT and YYREEE (reference sequence). CDR3 sequence reads: CASNLGGSYGYTF. CDR3 in DNA: TGTGCCAGCAACCTGGGGGGTTCGTATGGCTACACCTTC.

In regard to this clonotype: The conserved phenylalanine or tryptophan is not found at the CDR3 terminus, so this likely reflects a read error. V usage is TRBV2 and J usage is TRBJ1-2; D call uncertain. From germline, CDR1 is SNHLY and CDR2 FYNNEI. The CDR3 consists of 13 residues. V lost 4 bases, J lost 2 bases, and 8 bases lay in between. The CDR3 protein is CASSGAENYGYTV. Here the CDR3 DNA reads TGTGCCAGCAGTGGCGCAGAAAACTATGGCTACACCGTC.

DNA of the CDR3: TGTGCCAGCAGTTACTCCGGGAAGAACACCATATATTTT. It codes for CASSYSGKNTIYF. This sequence joins TRBV2 and TRBJ1-3; no clear D gene. The germline V gene encodes CDR1 SNHLY and CDR2 FYNNEI. The CDR3 is 13 residues long. The ends were cut back, 5 bases at V and 7 bases at J, with 12 bases in the middle.

This clonotype turned up a few times. The chain combines TRBV11-2 with TRBJ2-1; 11 bases map to TRBD2. Trimming at V came to 5 bases and at J to 5 bases, leaving 5 bases not matched to a gene. Germline CDR1 reads SGHAT; CDR2 reads FQNNGV. The CDR3 has 15 amino acids. CDR3 amino acids: CASSLGTSGNNEQFF. The CDR3 DNA is TGTGCCAGCAGCCTCGGGACTAGCGGAAACAATGAGCAGTTCTTC.

This clonotype was recorded many times. The chain combines TRBV20-1 with TRBJ1-5; no definite D call. V gave up 0 bases and J gave up 9 bases, with 24 bases separating them. Germline-derived CDR1 and CDR2 are DFQATT and SNEGSKA (reference sequence). This CDR3 region has 17 residues. CDR3 bases: TGCAGTGCTAGAGAGGTATCGGGCAGGCCGGACCTGGGGCCCCAGCATTTT. Translation: CSAREVSGRPDLGPQHF.

This clonotype came up a few times. The chain recombines TRBV6-5 with TRBJ1-6, with D possibly matching TRBD1 (5 bases). Germline V gene lookup returns CDR1 MNHEY and CDR2 SVGAGI. V gave up 3 bases and J gave up 9 bases, with 12 bases separating them. The CDR3 totals 14 residues. Written as DNA, the CDR3 is TGTGCCAGCAGTTATGGAACAGGTGGTTCACCCCTCCACTTT. It is translated as CASSYGTGGSPLHF.

The J gene is TRBJ1-2, the V gene TRBV20-1; D perhaps matches TRBD1 (5 bases). V was clipped by 3 bases and J by 4 bases, with 18 bases between them. CDR3 length: 15 amino acids. The germline V gene encodes CDR1 DFQATT and CDR2 SNEGSKA (reference sequence). CDR3 nucleotide sequence: TGCAGTGCTAGGACTGTGGGGGGGGAACCCTATGGCTACACCTTC. It specifies CSARTVGGEPYGYTF.

The gene calls are TRBV9 and TRBJ2-7, with unresolved D. The CDR3 has 10 amino acids. Germline assignment: CDR1 SGDLS and CDR2 YYNGEE. V was trimmed by 3 bases and J by 7 bases, leaving 5 bases between them. CDR3 sequence reads: CASSGFEQYF. The DNA for the CDR3 is TGTGCCAGCAGCGGTTTTGAGCAGTACTTC.

The J gene is TRBJ1-1, the V gene TRBV4-1; D gene ambiguous. This CDR3 region has 16 residues. Looked up from germline, CDR1 is MGHRA and CDR2 is YSYEKL. The V gene lost 1 base and the J gene lost 0 bases, with 12 bases spanning the gap. The CDR3 sequence is CASSQAQYQMNTEAFF. In DNA form, the CDR3 reads TGCGCCAGCAGCCAAGCACAGTACCAGATGAACACTGAAGCTTTCTTT.

This chain connects TRBV9 to TRBJ1-1, with D possibly TRBD1 on 5 matching bases. Germline V gives CDR1 SGDLS, CDR2 YYNGEE. The ends were cut back, 3 bases at V and 1 base at J, with 13 bases in the middle. The CDR3 is 15 residues long. This chain's CDR3 is CASSALSGGNTEAFF. Here the CDR3 DNA reads TGTGCCAGCAGCGCCTTGTCTGGGGGGAACACTGAAGCTTTCTTT.

The table lists this clonotype with many counts. The chain employs TRBV28 and TRBJ1-2; no reliable D call. The germline V and J ends were trimmed by 2 bases and 5 bases, with 6 bases remaining between them. Germline V CDR1 and CDR2: MDHEN, SYDVKM. This CDR3 has 12 amino acids. As DNA, the CDR3 is TGTGCCAGCAGTTTAGTATCGTATGGCTACACCTTC. This codes for CASSLVSYGYTF.

At least ten counts were recorded for this clonotype. This chain joins TRBV5-4 and TRBJ2-5, with D maybe TRBD2 (6 bases). In germline, CDR1 is SGHNT, CDR2 YYREEE (reference sequence). This CDR3 is 14 amino acids long. V lost 4 bases and J lost 0, with 10 bases in between. The CDR3: CASSKQRDQETQYF. In nucleotides, the CDR3 is TGTGCCAGCAGCAAACAGCGGGACCAAGAGACCCAGTACTTC.

The V call is TRBV10-3, the J call TRBJ1-2; D ambiguous. The CDR3 extends over 11 amino acids. The V gene's germline CDR1 is ENHRY and CDR2 SYGVKD. Trimming left V 5 bases short and J 7 bases short, with 8 bases between. In DNA form, the CDR3 reads TGTGCCATCAGTAGCCCTATTGGCTACACCTTC. Protein: CAISSPIGYTF.

The rearrangement joins TRBV3-1 to TRBJ2-7; 7 bases align to TRBD1. CDR3 length equals 14 residues. The trim removed 4 bases at V and 4 bases at J, leaving 7 bases unmatched. Germline CDR1 is LGHDT and CDR2 is YNNKEL (reference sequence). The CDR3 coding sequence is TGTGCCAGCAGCCTACGGACAGGTGAATACGAGCAGTACTTC. It yields the protein CASSLRTGEYEQYF.

In nucleotides, the CDR3 is TGTGCCATCAATGGGGGCGGCATGAACACTGAAGCTTTCTTT. Its protein product is CAINGGGMNTEAFF. The chain links TRBV10-3 to TRBJ1-1, with D perhaps TRBD1 (6 bases). V was pared by 7 bases and J by 0 bases, with 12 bases between. Germline V lookup: CDR1 ENHRY, CDR2 SYGVKD. This CDR3 spans 14 amino acids.

V usage is TRBV24-1 and J usage is TRBJ1-1; TRBD1 matches 7 bases. The germline gives CDR1 KGHDR, CDR2 SFDVKD. With 5 bases clipped from V and 1 base from J, the junction kept 0 bases outside the gene matches. This CDR3 spans 13 amino acids. CDR3 sequence reads: CATSGQGNTEAFF. CDR3 sequence (DNA): TGTGCCACCAGTGGACAGGGGAACACTGAAGCTTTCTTT.

This sequence joins TRBV11-2 and TRBJ1-2; D not certain. CDR1 is SGHAT and CDR2 is FQNNGV in the germline V gene. The CDR3 is 14 residues long. Trimming took off 5 bases at V and 3 bases at J, with 13 bases between the two ends. CDR3: CASSLGGPYYGYTF. The CDR3 DNA reads TGTGCCAGCAGCCTCGGCGGTCCATACTATGGCTACACCTTC.

This chain links TRBV20-1 with TRBJ1-5; D gene unclear. V dropped 5 bases and J dropped 0 bases, with 5 bases sitting between them. There are 12 residues in the CDR3. Looked up from germline, CDR1 is DFQATT and CDR2 is SNEGSKA (reference sequence). CDR3 sequence: CSARYSNQPQHF. CDR3 sequence (DNA): TGCAGTGCTCGCTATAGCAATCAGCCCCAGCATTTT.

The rearrangement joins TRBV29-1 to TRBJ2-3; tentative D call: TRBD1 (6 bases). V was clipped by 1 base and J by 2 bases, with 13 bases between them. The CDR3 consists of 15 residues. CDR1 and CDR2 (germline): SQVTM, ANQGSEA. CDR3 bases: TGCAGCGTTGAAGGGGGGCCAGGGATCACAGATACGCAGTATTTT. It encodes CSVEGGPGITDTQYF.

Many counts were recorded for this clonotype. The V call is TRBV7-3, the J call TRBJ2-1; 7 nucleotides line up with TRBD1. The V and J ends lost 0 bases and 7 bases, in that order; junction bases with no gene match: 6. CDR3 length: 15 residues. Germline V gives CDR1 SGHTA, CDR2 FQGTGA. CDR3: CASSLTRDRQNEQFF. The CDR3 bases are TGTGCCAGCAGCTTAACCCGGGACAGACAGAATGAGCAGTTCTTC.

The chain joins TRBV14 to TRBJ2-7; TRBD2 is a possible D gene (5 bases). Germline CDR1 and CDR2: SGHDN and FVKESK. The CDR3 consists of 14 residues. The V and J ends lost 0 bases and 0 bases respectively, with 6 bases between them. DNA for the CDR3: TGTGCCAGCAGCCAAGATCTAGCCTCCTACGAGCAGTACTTC. This codes for CASSQDLASYEQYF.

The rearrangement uses TRBV29-1 and TRBJ2-2; 8 bases line up with TRBD2. The J segment lost 2 bases and the V segment lost 5 bases, leaving 1 base of the junction unmatched. Per germline, CDR1 SQVTM and CDR2 ANQGSEA. The CDR3 covers 13 residues. For the CDR3, the DNA is TGCAGCGTTTTAGCGGGAAACACCGGGGAGCTGTTTTTT. Translated: CSVLAGNTGELFF.